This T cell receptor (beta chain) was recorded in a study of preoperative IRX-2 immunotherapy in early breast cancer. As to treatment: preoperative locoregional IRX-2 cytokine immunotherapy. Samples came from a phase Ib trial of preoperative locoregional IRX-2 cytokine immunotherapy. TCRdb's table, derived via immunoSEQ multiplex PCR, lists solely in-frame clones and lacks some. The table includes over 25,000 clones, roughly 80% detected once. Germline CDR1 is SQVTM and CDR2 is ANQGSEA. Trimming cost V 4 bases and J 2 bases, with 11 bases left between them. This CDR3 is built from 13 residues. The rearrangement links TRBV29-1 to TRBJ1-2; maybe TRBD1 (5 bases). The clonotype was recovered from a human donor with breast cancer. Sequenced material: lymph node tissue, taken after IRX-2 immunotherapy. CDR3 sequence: CSVVDIENYGYTF. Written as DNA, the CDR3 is TGCAGCGTTGTGGACATAGAAAACTATGGCTACACCTTC.